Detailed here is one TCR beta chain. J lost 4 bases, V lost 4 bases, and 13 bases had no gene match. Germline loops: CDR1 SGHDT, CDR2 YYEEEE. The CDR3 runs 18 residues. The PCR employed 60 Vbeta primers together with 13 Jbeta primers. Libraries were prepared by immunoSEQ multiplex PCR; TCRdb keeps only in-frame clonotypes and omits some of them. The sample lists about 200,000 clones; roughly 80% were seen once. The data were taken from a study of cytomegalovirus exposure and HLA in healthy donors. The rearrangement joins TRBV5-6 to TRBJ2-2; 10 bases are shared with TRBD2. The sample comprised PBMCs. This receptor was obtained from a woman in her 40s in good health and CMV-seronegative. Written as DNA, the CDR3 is TGTGCCAGCAGCCAGGGACTAGCGCGGGGGCATGGCACCGGGGAGCTGTTTTTT. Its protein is CASSQGLARGHGTGELFF.